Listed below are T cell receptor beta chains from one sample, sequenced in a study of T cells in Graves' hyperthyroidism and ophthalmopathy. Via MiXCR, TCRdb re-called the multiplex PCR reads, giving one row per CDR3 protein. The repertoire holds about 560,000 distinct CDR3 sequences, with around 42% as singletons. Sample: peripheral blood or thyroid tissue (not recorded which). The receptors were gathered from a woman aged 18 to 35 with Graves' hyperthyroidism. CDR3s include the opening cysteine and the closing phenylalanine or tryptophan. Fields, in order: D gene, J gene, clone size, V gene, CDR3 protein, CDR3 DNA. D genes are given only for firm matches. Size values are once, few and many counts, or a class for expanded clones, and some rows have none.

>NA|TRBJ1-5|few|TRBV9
CASSSLGDNNQPQHF
TGTGCCAGCAGCTCCTTGGGGGACAACAATCAGCCCCAGCATTTT
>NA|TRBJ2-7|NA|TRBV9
CASSPGTAVMKQYF
TGTGCCAGCAGCCCAGGGACTGCAGTGATGAAGCAGTACTTC
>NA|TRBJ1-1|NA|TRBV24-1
CATSDPEGVTEAFF
TGTGCCACCAGTGATCCCGAGGGAGTGACTGAAGCTTTCTTT
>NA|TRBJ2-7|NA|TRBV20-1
CSAWDFRSYEQYF
TGCAGTGCTTGGGACTTCCGCTCCTACGAGCAGTACTTC
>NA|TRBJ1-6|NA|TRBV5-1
CASRRGMRNSPLHF
TGCGCCAGCAGGAGGGGAATGAGGAATTCACCCCTCCACTTT
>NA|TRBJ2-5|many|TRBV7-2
CASSLFEETQYF
TGTGCCAGCAGCCTATTTGAGGAGACCCAGTACTTC
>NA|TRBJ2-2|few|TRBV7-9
CASSPGPSNTGELFF
TGTGCCAGCAGCCCCGGACCTTCGAACACCGGGGAGCTGTTTTTT
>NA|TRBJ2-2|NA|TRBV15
CATSRDTMGAGELFF
TGTGCCACCAGCAGAGATACGATGGGCGCCGGGGAGCTGTTTTTT
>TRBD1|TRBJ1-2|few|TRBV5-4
CASSEDRVGYTF
TGTGCCAGCAGCGAAGACAGGGTCGGCTACACCTTC
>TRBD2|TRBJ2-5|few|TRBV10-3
CASNVAGVETQYF
TGTGCCAGCAACGTAGCGGGAGTAGAGACCCAGTACTTC
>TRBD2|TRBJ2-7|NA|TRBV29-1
CSVYGRGLVYEQCF
TGCAGCGTTTACGGCCGGGGACTAGTCTACGAGCAGTGCTTC
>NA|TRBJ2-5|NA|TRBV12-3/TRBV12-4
CASSLWAEETQYF
TGTGCCAGCAGTTTATGGGCAGAGGAGACCCAGTACTTC
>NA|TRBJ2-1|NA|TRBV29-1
CSVGYGEQFF
TGCAGCGTTGGCTACGGAGAGCAGTTCTTC
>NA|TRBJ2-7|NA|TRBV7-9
CASSLAPYGSFGYEQYF
TGTGCCAGCAGTTTAGCCCCGTACGGGAGCTTTGGGTACGAGCAGTACTTC
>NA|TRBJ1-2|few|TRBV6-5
CASSYLRDWNYGYTF
TGTGCCAGCAGTTACCTCAGGGACTGGAACTATGGCTACACCTTC
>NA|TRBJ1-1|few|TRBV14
CASSQDLGRLNTEAFF
TGTGCCAGCAGCCAAGATTTGGGAAGGTTGAACACTGAAGCTTTCTTT
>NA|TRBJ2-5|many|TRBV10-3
CAISDQGGQETQYF
TGTGCCATCAGTGATCAGGGAGGCCAAGAGACCCAGTACTTC
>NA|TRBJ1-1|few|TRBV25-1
CASGGEDNTEAFF
TGTGCCAGCGGGGGTGAGGATAACACTGAAGCTTTCTTT
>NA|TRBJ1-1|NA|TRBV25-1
CASSENWSSNTEAFF
TGTGCCAGCAGTGAAAATTGGTCAAGCAACACTGAAGCTTTCTTT
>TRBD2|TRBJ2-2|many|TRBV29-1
CSGRTSGLSGELFF
TGCAGCGGTCGGACTAGCGGGTTGTCTGGGGAGCTGTTTTTT
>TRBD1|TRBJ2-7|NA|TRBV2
CASSGLTGGGSYEQYF
TGTGCCAGCAGTGGCCTGACAGGGGGAGGCTCCTACGAGCAGTACTTC
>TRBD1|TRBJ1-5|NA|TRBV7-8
CASSQEGARAGGDQPQHF
TGTGCCAGCAGCCAAGAGGGGGCGCGGGCAGGTGGAGATCAGCCCCAGCATTTT
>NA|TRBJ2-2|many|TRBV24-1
CATSEPQGTGELFF
TGTGCCACCAGTGAGCCACAGGGCACCGGGGAGCTGTTTTTT
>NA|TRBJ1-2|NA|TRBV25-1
CASSARPQGENYGYTF
TGTGCCAGCAGTGCTAGACCACAGGGCGAGAACTATGGCTACACCTTC
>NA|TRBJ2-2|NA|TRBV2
CASSEDYNMNTGELFF
TGTGCCAGCAGTGAGGATTATAACATGAACACCGGGGAGCTGTTTTTT
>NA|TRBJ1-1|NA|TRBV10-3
CAISDAGTFAEAFF
TGTGCCATCAGTGACGCGGGGACTTTCGCTGAAGCTTTCTTT
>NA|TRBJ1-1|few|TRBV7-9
CASSPSQSNTEAFF
TGTGCCAGCAGCCCCTCACAGTCGAACACTGAAGCTTTCTTT
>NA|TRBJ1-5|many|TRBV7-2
CASSHTGSGQPQHF
TGTGCCAGCAGCCATACCGGCTCGGGGCAGCCCCAGCATTTT
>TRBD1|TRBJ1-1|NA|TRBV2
CASPRDRSLNTEAFF
TGTGCCAGCCCCCGGGACAGGTCTTTGAACACTGAAGCTTTCTTT
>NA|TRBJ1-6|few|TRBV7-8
CASSQDLWQGYNSPLHF
TGTGCCAGCAGCCAAGATCTTTGGCAGGGGTATAATTCACCCCTCCACTTT
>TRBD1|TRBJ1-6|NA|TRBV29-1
CSTVGQGPSPLHF
TGCAGCACCGTGGGACAGGGACCTTCACCCCTCCACTTT
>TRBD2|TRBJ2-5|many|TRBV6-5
CASSLSSGSTHQETQYF
TGTGCCAGCAGTCTTTCTAGCGGGAGCACCCACCAAGAGACCCAGTACTTC
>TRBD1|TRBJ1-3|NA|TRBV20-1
CSARRQGTDGNTIYF
TGCAGTGCTAGAAGGCAGGGGACAGACGGAAACACCATATATTTT
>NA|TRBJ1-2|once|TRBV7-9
CASSHRNRASYGYTF
TGTGCCAGCAGCCACCGAAACAGGGCGTCCTATGGCTACACCTTC
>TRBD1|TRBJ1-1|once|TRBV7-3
CASSGSTGGTEAFF
TGTGCCAGCAGTGGTTCGACAGGGGGCACTGAAGCTTTCTTT
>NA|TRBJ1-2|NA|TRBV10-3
CAISDRGGRGYTF
TGTGCCATCAGTGATCGCGGGGGCCGTGGCTACACCTTC
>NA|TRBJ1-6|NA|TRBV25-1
CASSSRQPWGSPLHF
TGTGCCAGCAGTTCCCGACAGCCCTGGGGCTCACCCCTCCACTTT
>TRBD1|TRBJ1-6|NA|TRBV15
CANSRLTGGNSPLHF
TGTGCCAACAGCAGGTTGACAGGGGGTAATTCACCCCTCCACTTT
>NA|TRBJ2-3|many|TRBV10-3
CAISESGADTQYF
TGTGCCATCAGTGAGTCCGGGGCAGATACGCAGTATTTT